There are a few counts of the clone carrying this T cell receptor (beta chain). This specimen comes from a study of blood T cell repertoires in COVID-19. Using immunoSEQ multiplex PCR, the repertoire was profiled, and TCRdb retains in-frame clones only, with some absent. The table records about 180,000 clones, around 89% of them present only once. Germline lookup yields CDR1 SEHNR and CDR2 FQNEAQ (reference sequence). The CDR3 extends over 15 amino acids. The V segment lost 5 bases and the J segment 10 bases; nucleotides outside the gene matches: 8. The source is a man aged 18-30 years who had recovered from COVID-19. The chain has TRBV7-9 and TRBJ2-1, with TRBD2 matching 13 bases. Sequences were obtained from peripheral blood. The CDR3 DNA reads as TGTGCCAGCAGCCCCGGGACTAGCGGGATTCAGGAGCAGTTCTTC. It is translated as CASSPGTSGIQEQFF.